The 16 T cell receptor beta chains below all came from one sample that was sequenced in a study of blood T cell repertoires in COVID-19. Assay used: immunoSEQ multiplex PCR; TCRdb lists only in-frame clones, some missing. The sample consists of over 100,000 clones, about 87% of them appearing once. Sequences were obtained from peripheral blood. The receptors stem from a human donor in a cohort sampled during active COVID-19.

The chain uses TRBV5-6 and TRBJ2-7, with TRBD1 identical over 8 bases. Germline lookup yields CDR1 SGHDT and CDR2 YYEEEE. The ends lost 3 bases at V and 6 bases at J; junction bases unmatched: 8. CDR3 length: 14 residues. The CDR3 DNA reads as TGTGCCAGCAGCTACGACAGGGGCGAGGGCGAGCAGTACTTC. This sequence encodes CASSYDRGEGEQYF.

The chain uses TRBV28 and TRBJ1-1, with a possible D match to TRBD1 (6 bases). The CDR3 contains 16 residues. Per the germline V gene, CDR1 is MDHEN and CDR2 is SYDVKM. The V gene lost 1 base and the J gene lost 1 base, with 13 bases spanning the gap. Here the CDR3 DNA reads TGTGCCAGCAGTTTATTAATTGGACAGCCGAACACTGAAGCTTTCTTT. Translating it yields CASSLLIGQPNTEAFF.

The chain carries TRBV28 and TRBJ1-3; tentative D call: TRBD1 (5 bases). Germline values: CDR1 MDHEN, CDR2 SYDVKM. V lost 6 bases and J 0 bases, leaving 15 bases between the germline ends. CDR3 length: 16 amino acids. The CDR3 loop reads CASRTVRGHSGNTIYF. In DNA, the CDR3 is TGTGCCAGCAGGACAGTAAGAGGCCACTCTGGAAACACCATATATTTT.

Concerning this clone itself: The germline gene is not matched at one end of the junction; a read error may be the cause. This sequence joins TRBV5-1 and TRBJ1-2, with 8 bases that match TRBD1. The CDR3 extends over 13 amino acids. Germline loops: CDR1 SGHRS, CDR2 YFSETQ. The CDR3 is CASSSGGTGPPYF. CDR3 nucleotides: TGCGCCAGCAGCTCCGGCGGGACAGGACCGCCGTACTTC.

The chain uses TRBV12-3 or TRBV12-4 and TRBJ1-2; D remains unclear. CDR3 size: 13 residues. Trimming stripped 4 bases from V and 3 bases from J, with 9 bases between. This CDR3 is CASSSDIYYGYTF. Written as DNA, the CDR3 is TGTGCCAGCAGTTCTGACATTTACTATGGCTACACCTTC.

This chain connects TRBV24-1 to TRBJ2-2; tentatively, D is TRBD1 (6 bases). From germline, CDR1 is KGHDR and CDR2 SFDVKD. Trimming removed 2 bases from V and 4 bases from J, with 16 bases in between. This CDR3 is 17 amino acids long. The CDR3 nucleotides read TGTGCCACCAGTGATTGGAAATGGGGGCGCGGCACCGGGGAGCTGTTTTTT. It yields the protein CATSDWKWGRGTGELFF.

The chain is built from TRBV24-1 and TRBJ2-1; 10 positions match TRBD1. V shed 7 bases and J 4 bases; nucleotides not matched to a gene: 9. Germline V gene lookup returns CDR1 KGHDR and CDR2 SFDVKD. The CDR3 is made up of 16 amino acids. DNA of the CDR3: TGTGCCACCAGCGATCGGGACAGGGGCCTTTACAATGAGCAGTTCTTC. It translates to CATSDRDRGLYNEQFF.

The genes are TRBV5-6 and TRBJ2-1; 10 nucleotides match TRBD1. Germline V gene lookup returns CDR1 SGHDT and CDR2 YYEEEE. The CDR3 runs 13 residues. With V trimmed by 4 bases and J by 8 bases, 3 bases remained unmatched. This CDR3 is CASSPTGGDEQFF. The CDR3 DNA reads TGTGCCAGCAGCCCGACAGGGGGCGATGAGCAGTTCTTC.

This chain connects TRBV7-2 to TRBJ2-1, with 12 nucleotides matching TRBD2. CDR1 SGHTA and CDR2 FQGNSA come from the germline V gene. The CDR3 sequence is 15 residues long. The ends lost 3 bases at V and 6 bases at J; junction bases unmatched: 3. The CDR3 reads CASSFLAGGLNEQFF. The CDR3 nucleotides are TGTGCCAGCAGCTTCCTAGCGGGGGGGCTCAATGAGCAGTTCTTC.

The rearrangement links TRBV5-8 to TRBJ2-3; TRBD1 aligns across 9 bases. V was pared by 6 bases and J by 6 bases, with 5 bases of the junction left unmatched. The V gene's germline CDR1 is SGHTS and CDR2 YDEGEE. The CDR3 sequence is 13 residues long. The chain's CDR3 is CASTGQGSDTQYF. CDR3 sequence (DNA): TGTGCCAGCACTGGACAGGGGTCCGATACGCAGTATTTT.

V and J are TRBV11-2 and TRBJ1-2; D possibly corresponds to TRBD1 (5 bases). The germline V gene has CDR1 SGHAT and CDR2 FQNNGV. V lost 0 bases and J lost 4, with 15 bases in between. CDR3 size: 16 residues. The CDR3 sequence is CASSLDPWGDLYGYTF. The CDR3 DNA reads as TGTGCCAGCAGCTTAGATCCTTGGGGGGACCTCTATGGCTACACCTTC.

CDR3 DNA: TGTGCCGGAGGGGCCGAGGACTACGAGCAGTACTTC. Protein: CAGGAEDYEQYF. The rearrangement joins TRBV7-9 to TRBJ2-7; TRBD2 is a possible D gene (6 bases). V was cut by 11 bases and J by 3 bases, with 14 bases left in between. This CDR3 is 12 amino acids long. Germline loops: CDR1 SEHNR, CDR2 FQNEAQ (reference sequence). Full variable domain (outside the CDR3, taken from reference TRBV7-9 and TRBJ2-7): DTGVSQNPRHKITKRGQNVTFRCDPISEHNRLYWYRQTLGQGPEFLTYFQNEAQLEKSRLLSDRFSAERPKGSFSTLEIQRTEQGDSAMYLCAGGAEDYEQYFGPGTRLTVT.

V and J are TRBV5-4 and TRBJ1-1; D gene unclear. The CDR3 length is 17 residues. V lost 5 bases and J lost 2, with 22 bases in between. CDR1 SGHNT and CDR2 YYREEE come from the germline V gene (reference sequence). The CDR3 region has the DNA TGTGCCAGCAGTTCTCCCGCCGGGTTTCTCGAAAACACTGAAGCTTTCTTT. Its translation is CASSSPAGFLENTEAFF. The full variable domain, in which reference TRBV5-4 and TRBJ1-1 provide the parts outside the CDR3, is ETGVTQSPTHLIKTRGQQVTLRCSSQSGHNTVSWYQQALGQGPQFIFQYYREEENGRGNFPPRFSGLQFPNYSSELNVNALELDDSALYLCASSSPAGFLENTEAFFGQGTRLTVV.

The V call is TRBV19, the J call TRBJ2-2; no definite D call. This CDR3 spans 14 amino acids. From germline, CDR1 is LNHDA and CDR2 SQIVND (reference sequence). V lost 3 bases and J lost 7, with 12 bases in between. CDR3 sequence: CASSIRLVGGELFF. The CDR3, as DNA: TGTGCCAGTAGTATTCGTCTAGTTGGCGGGGAGCTGTTTTTT.

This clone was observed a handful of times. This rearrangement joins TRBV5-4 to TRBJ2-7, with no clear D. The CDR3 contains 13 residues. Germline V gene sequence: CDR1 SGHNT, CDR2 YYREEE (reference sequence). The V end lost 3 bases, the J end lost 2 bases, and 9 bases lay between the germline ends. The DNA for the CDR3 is TGTGCCAGCAGCTGGGCAGAGACCTACGAGCAGTACTTC. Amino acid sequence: CASSWAETYEQYF.

The CDR3 loop reads CASGPSGRADTQYF. CDR3 DNA sequence: TGTGCCAGCGGTCCTAGCGGCCGGGCAGATACGCAGTATTTT. The V gene is TRBV4-2, the J gene TRBJ2-3, with 7 positions matching TRBD2. CDR1 is LGHNA and CDR2 is YNFKEQ in the germline V gene. The CDR3 runs to 14 residues. V trimming: 8 bases; J trimming: 4 bases; junction bases outside the gene matches: 9.